A single sample gave rise to the 17 T cell receptor beta chains below, sequenced in a study of shared clonotypes between healthy human individuals. Measured with immunoSEQ multiplex PCR; TCRdb has only the in-frame clones, and not every one. The table lists 1.5 million to 2.5 million clones, just under 95% of them singletons. Naive CD8 cells comprised CD45RO-negative, CCR7-positively selected cells, excluding terminally differentiated effector memory CD45RA+ cells. The sample was naive CD8+ T cells sorted from blood. All receptors come from a man younger than 35 in good health.

This chain joins TRBV6-5 and TRBJ2-5; D gene ambiguous. Germline-derived CDR1 and CDR2 are MNHEY and SVGAGI. CDR3 length: 14 residues. Trimming stripped 6 bases from V and 2 bases from J, with 13 bases between. The CDR3: CASRIPDGQETQYF. Written as DNA, the CDR3 is TGTGCCAGCAGGATACCGGACGGACAAGAGACCCAGTACTTC.

The V and J genes are TRBV25-1 and TRBJ2-7, with TRBD2 identical over 10 bases. Germline V lookup: CDR1 MGHDK, CDR2 SYGVNS. The CDR3 loop spans 14 amino acids. The ends lost 8 bases at V and 0 bases at J; junction bases unmatched: 4. DNA of the CDR3: TGTGCCAGCGGGACTAGCGAATCCTCCTACGAGCAGTACTTC. This codes for CASGTSESSYEQYF.

This rearrangement joins TRBV5-6 to TRBJ2-7, with no clear D. The V gene's germline CDR1 is SGHDT and CDR2 YYEEEE. V gave up 3 bases and J gave up 3 bases, with 7 bases separating them. The CDR3 spans 12 residues. CDR3 bases: TGTGCCAGCAGCTCGGTAGACTACGAGCAGTACTTC. As protein: CASSSVDYEQYF.

A remark on this clone: Distinct nucleotide sequences in the sample also encode this CDR3. The CDR3 region is CASSEGWGYGYTF. The CDR3 DNA follows: TGTGCCAGCAGTGAAGGGTGGGGCTATGGCTACACCTTC. The chain combines TRBV6-1 with TRBJ1-2; D is undetermined. Germline lookup yields CDR1 MNHNS and CDR2 SASEGT. The ends were cut back, 1 base at V and 4 bases at J, with 7 bases in the middle. The CDR3 is 13 residues long.

The chain links TRBV19 to TRBJ1-1, with unresolved D. The V gene lost 6 bases and the J gene lost 0 bases, with 11 bases spanning the gap. CDR1 is LNHDA and CDR2 is SQIVND in the germline V gene (reference sequence). The CDR3 runs to 14 residues. CDR3 amino acids: CASSSGLLNTEAFF. The CDR3 DNA reads TGTGCCAGTAGCAGTGGACTTTTGAACACTGAAGCTTTCTTT.

The rearrangement links TRBV5-4 to TRBJ2-7, with 11 bases identical to TRBD1. V lost 4 bases and J lost 3; bases outside the gene matches: 3. Germline CDR1 reads SGHNT; CDR2 reads YYREEE (reference sequence). This CDR3 has 14 amino acids. CDR3 sequence (DNA): TGTGCCAGCAGCGAGGGACAGGGGGTCTACGAGCAGTACTTC. This encodes CASSEGQGVYEQYF.

As to this clone: Other DNA sequences in this specimen translate into the identical CDR3. V gene TRBV6-6 combines with J gene TRBJ1-2, with D unclear. V lost 6 bases to trimming and J lost 6 bases, with 8 bases between them. The CDR3 contains 11 residues. Germline lookup yields CDR1 MNHNY and CDR2 SVGAGI (reference sequence). In DNA, the CDR3 is TGTGCCAGCAGCCCCGGGGATGGCTACACCTTC. Encoded protein: CASSPGDGYTF.

About this clone: The identical CDR3 is also encoded by other nucleotide sequences in the sample. The chain uses TRBV4-1 and TRBJ2-7; 11 bases line up with TRBD1. CDR1 and CDR2 from the germline V gene are MGHRA and YSYEKL. The length of the CDR3 is 15 residues. The ends lost 4 bases at V and 4 bases at J; junction bases unmatched: 6. The CDR3, as DNA: TGCGCCAGCAGCCCAGCCGGGACAGGGGGATACGAGCAGTACTTC. Translated, it gives CASSPAGTGGYEQYF.

This CDR3 reads CASSSDRAESYEQYF. The CDR3 DNA sequence: TGTGCCAGCAGCTCGGACAGGGCCGAATCCTACGAGCAGTACTTC. The chain joins TRBV7-9 to TRBJ2-7, with 8 bases matching TRBD1. Trimming removed 4 bases from V and 1 base from J; junction bases left unmatched: 6. Germline V gene sequence: CDR1 SEHNR, CDR2 FQNEAQ (reference sequence). The CDR3 loop spans 15 amino acids.

In regard to this clone: The same CDR3 can be traced to other DNA sequences in this sample. The chain employs TRBV30 and TRBJ1-1; TRBD1 aligns across 7 bases. CDR3 length: 12 amino acids. Per the germline V gene, CDR1 is GTSNPN and CDR2 is SVGIG (reference sequence). With V trimmed by 2 bases and J by 6 bases, 3 bases remained unmatched. The DNA for the CDR3 is TGTGCCTGGAGTCCAGGGACAGCTGAAGCTTTCTTT. Amino acids: CAWSPGTAEAFF.

J is TRBJ2-7 and V is TRBV5-4; D might be TRBD1 or TRBD2, each matching 5 bases. Germline V gene sequence: CDR1 SGHNT, CDR2 YYREEE (reference sequence). Trimming pared 4 bases from V and 7 bases from J, leaving 18 bases between. The CDR3 consists of 14 residues. The chain's CDR3 is CASSISGPLGEQYF. Written as DNA, the CDR3 is TGTGCCAGCAGCATCTCGGGACCCTTAGGGGAGCAGTACTTC.

This clone occurred once. Other nucleotide sequences from this sample produce the same CDR3. The J gene is TRBJ1-1, the V gene TRBV28, with 7 bases lining up with TRBD1. This CDR3 contains 13 residues. V lost 5 bases, J lost 3 bases, and 3 bases stayed unmatched. Germline V gene data show CDR1 as MDHEN and CDR2 as SYDVKM. The CDR3 nucleotides read TGTGCCAGCAGTCCCAGGGGGTACACTGAAGCTTTCTTT. This sequence encodes CASSPRGYTEAFF.

This chain joins TRBV7-6 and TRBJ2-1; D might be TRBD2 (6 bases). CDR1 is SGHVS, CDR2 FNYEAQ, per germline. Trimming took 1 base from V and 7 from J, leaving 14 bases between them. The CDR3 runs 15 residues. The CDR3 bases are TGTGCCAGCAGCTTAGACCCGGGACTTACAAATGAGCAGTTCTTC. Translated, it gives CASSLDPGLTNEQFF.

The genes are TRBV19 and TRBJ2-1; D unresolved. The CDR3 consists of 12 residues. Germline CDR1 and CDR2: LNHDA and SQIVND (reference sequence). V lost 3 bases and J 10 bases, leaving 10 bases between the germline ends. DNA for the CDR3: TGTGCCAGTAGTATTGGCGGACCCGAGCAGTTCTTC. This sequence encodes CASSIGGPEQFF.

This clone is a singleton in its sample. This chain joins TRBV13 and TRBJ2-7; 11 bases line up with TRBD1. The CDR3 has 16 amino acids. Germline V CDR1 and CDR2: PRHDT, FYEKMQ (reference sequence). V shed 5 bases and J 3 bases; nucleotides not matched to a gene: 9. The CDR3 nucleotides read TGTGCCAGCAGCCTATCCGGGACAGGGGGATTCTACGAGCAGTACTTC. Its protein product is CASSLSGTGGFYEQYF.

V is TRBV2 and J is TRBJ2-4, with no clear D. Trimming removed 2 bases at V and 0 bases at J, with 11 bases between. There are 16 residues in the CDR3. Germline-derived CDR1 and CDR2 are SNHLY and FYNNEI. In nucleotides, the CDR3 is TGTGCCAGCAGTGAACGATTTTCGGGAGCCAAAAACATTCAGTACTTC. This gives the protein CASSERFSGAKNIQYF.

The gene calls are TRBV27 and TRBJ1-6; possible D gene TRBD1, 5 bases. Between the trimmed V and J ends, which lost 3 bases and 7 bases, there was a span of 10 bases. The length of the CDR3 is 14 residues. CDR1 is MNHEY, CDR2 SMNVEV, per germline (reference sequence). The CDR3 here is CASSFARANSPLHF. The CDR3 DNA is TGTGCCAGCAGTTTTGCCAGGGCAAATTCACCCCTCCACTTT.